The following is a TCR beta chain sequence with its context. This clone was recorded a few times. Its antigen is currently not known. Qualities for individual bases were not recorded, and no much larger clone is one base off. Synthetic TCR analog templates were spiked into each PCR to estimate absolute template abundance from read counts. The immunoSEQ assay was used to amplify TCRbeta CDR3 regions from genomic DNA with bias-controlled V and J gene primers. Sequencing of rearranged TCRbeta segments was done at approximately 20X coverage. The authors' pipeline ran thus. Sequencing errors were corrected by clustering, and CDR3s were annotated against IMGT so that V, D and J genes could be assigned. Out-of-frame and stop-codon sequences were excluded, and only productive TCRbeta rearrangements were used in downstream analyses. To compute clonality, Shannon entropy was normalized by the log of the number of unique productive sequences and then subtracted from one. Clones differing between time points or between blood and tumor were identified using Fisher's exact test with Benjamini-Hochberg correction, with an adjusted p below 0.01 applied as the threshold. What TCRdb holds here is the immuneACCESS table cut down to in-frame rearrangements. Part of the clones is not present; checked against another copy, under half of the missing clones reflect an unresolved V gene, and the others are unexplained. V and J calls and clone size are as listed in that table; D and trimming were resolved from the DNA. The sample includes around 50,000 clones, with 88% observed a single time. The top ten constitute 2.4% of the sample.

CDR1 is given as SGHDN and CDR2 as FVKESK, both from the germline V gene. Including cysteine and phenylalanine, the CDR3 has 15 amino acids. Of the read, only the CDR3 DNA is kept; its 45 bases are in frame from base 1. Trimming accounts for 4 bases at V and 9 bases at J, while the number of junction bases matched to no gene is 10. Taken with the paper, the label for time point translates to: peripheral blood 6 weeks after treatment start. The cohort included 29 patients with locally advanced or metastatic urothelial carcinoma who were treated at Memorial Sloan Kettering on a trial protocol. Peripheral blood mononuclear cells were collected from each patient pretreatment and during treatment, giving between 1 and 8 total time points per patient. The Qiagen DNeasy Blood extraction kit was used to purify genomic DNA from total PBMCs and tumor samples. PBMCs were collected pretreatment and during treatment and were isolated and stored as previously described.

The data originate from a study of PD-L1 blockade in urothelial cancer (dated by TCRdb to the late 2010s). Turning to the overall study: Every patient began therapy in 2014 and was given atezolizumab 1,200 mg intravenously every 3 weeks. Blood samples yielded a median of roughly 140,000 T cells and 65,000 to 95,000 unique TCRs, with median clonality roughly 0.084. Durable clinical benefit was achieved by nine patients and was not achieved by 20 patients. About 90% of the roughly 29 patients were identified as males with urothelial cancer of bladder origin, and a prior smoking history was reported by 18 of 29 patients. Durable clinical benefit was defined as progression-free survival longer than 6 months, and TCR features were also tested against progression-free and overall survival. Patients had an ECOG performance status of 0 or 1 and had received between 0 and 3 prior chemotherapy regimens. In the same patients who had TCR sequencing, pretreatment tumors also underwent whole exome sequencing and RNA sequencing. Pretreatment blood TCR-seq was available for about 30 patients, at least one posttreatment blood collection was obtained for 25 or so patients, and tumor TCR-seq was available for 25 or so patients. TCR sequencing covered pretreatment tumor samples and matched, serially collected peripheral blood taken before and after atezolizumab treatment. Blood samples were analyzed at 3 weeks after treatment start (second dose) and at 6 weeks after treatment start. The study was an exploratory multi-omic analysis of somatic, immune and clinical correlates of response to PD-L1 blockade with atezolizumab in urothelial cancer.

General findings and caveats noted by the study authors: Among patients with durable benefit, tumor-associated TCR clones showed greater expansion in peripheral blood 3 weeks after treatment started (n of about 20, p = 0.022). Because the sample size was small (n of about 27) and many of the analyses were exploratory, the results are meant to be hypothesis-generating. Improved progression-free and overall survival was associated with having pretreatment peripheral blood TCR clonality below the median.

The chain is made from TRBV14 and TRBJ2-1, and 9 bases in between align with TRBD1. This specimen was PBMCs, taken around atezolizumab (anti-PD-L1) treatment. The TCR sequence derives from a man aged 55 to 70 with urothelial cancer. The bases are TGTGCCAGCAGCCCATTTACCGGGACAGGGATTGAGCAGTTCTTC. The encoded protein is CASSPFTGTGIEQFF. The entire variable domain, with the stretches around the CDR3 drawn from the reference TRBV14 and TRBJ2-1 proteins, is EAGVTQFPSHSVIEKGQTVTLRCDPISGHDNLYWYRRVMGKEIKFLLHFVKESKQDESGMPNNRFLAERTGGTYSTLKVQPAELEDSGVYFCASSPFTGTGIEQFFGPGTRLTVL.